This TCR beta chain was retrieved from a study of vaccination effects on CD4 cells after COVID-19. Study-wide context: Of the BNT162b2 and mRNA-1273 vaccines, participants received two doses of one or the other.

V gave up 3 bases and J gave up 4 bases, with 13 bases separating them. Germline V CDR1 and CDR2: SGHDT, YYEEEE. The CDR3 covers 14 residues. General study results and limits: The study, lacking early post-infection timepoints, had few convalescent patients. Cross-reaction with common cold coronaviruses was seen in only 1 of 255 vaccine-induced clones from healthy vaccinees.

Points on this clone: Its antigen is undetermined.

Before sequencing, viral peptide pools were used by the ViraFEST assay to expand antigen-specific CD4+ T cells. Between days 10 and 11 of culture, CD4+ T cells were separated out. The vaccine recipients had no prior SARS-CoV-2 infection, with negative nucleocapsid antibodies. Cultivation was performed at about 1.8 million PBMC per well with approximately 10 IU/ml IL-2 and 9.5 to 10 ug/ml peptides added. Using immunoSEQ multiplex PCR, the repertoire was profiled, and TCRdb retains in-frame clones only, with some absent. The table records approximately 28,000 clones, around 75% of them present only once.

The sequenced sample was CD4+ T cells from PBMCs cultured with HCoV-NL63 spike peptides, obtained before COVID-19 vaccination. This sequence originates from a human donor who received a COVID-19 vaccine. This chain joins TRBV5-6 and TRBJ1-2; tentative D call: TRBD1 (6 bases). The CDR3 DNA is TGTGCCAGCAGCTCTAGACAGGAGACCTATGGCTACACCTTC. It translates to CASSSRQETYGYTF.